The 19 T cell receptor beta chains listed next were all sequenced from one sample in a study of T-cell reconstitution after alpha-beta-depleted transplantation in children. TCRbeta library preparation incorporated unique molecular identifiers. TCRdb re-called the PCR reads through MiXCR, storing one row per CDR3 protein. The sample has about a million distinct CDR3 sequences, around 30% seen once. Sequenced material: PBMCs, mostly from graft donor cells, taken 360 days after TCRalphabeta/CD19-depleted stem cell transplant. Receptors originate from a boy younger than two who had a stem cell transplant for SCID, so the T cells may come from the graft donor.

V is TRBV12-3 or TRBV12-4 and J is TRBJ2-7; no definite D call. The CDR3 is made up of 16 amino acids. V dropped 6 bases and J dropped 0 bases, with 18 bases sitting between them. CDR3: CASSPSRTYYSYEQYF. The CDR3 DNA sequence: TGTGCCAGCAGCCCCAGCAGGACCTACTACTCCTACGAGCAGTACTTC.

This rearrangement joins TRBV2 to TRBJ2-7; TRBD2 agrees at 15 bases. V was pared by 6 bases and J by 5 bases, with 2 bases of the junction left unmatched. Per the germline V gene, CDR1 is SNHLY and CDR2 is FYNNEI. The CDR3 covers 14 residues. CDR3 nucleotides: TGTGCCAGCAGGGGACTAGCGGGGGGTAACGAGCAGTACTTC. It codes for CASRGLAGGNEQYF.

The rearrangement uses TRBV12-3 or TRBV12-4 and TRBJ1-3; D is ambiguous. V gave up 3 bases and J gave up 0 bases, with 12 bases separating them. The CDR3 contains 16 residues. For the CDR3, the DNA is TGTGCCAGCAGTTTTAACCGGCCGTACTCTGGAAACACCATATATTTT. Its translation is CASSFNRPYSGNTIYF.

There are a few counts of this clonotype. V is TRBV6-5 and J is TRBJ2-7; no firm D call. V gave up 4 bases and J gave up 2 bases, with 12 bases separating them. The V gene's germline CDR1 is MNHEY and CDR2 SVGAGI. CDR3 length: 14 residues. CDR3 amino acids: CASSSGRRAYEQYF. CDR3 nucleotide sequence: TGTGCCAGCAGTTCCGGACGGAGAGCCTACGAGCAGTACTTC.

CDR3 region: CASSQGDRVRGYTF. DNA for the CDR3: TGCGCCAGCAGCCAAGGGGACAGGGTTAGGGGCTACACCTTC. This chain joins TRBV4-3 and TRBJ1-2; the match to TRBD1 covers 9 bases. The CDR3 is made up of 14 amino acids. V dropped 1 base and J dropped 8; count of bases not matched to a gene: 5. Germline V lookup: CDR1 LGHNA, CDR2 YSLEER.

The chain carries TRBV12-3 or TRBV12-4 and TRBJ2-7; 9 nucleotides line up with TRBD1. This CDR3 has 15 amino acids. V was clipped by 3 bases and J by 5 bases; unmatched bases: 8. Here the CDR3 reads CASSLWGDRDHEQYF. CDR3 sequence (DNA): TGTGCCAGCAGTTTGTGGGGGGACAGGGATCACGAGCAGTACTTC.

This clonotype was detected a few times. This chain connects TRBV12-3 or TRBV12-4 to TRBJ2-7; D call uncertain. The CDR3 totals 13 residues. V was clipped by 3 bases and J by 2 bases, with 8 bases between them. CDR3 bases: TGTGCCAGCAGTTTCGACGGAACCTACGAGCAGTACTTC. Its translation is CASSFDGTYEQYF.

This clonotype was recorded a few times. The chain is built from TRBV6-5 and TRBJ2-5, with a possible D match to TRBD2 (6 bases). There are 17 residues in the CDR3. The germline V and J ends were trimmed by 2 bases and 2 bases, with 18 bases remaining between them. From germline, CDR1 is MNHEY and CDR2 SVGAGI. The CDR3 region is CASSYKGPGRSQETQYF. In nucleotides, the CDR3 is TGTGCCAGCAGTTACAAAGGACCGGGGAGGTCACAAGAGACCCAGTACTTC.

This chain joins TRBV7-8 and TRBJ2-1; D is possibly TRBD2 (6 bases). The V and J ends lost 6 bases and 6 bases respectively, with 18 bases between them. This CDR3 is built from 15 residues. Looked up from germline, CDR1 is SGHVS and CDR2 is FQNEAQ. DNA for the CDR3: TGTGCCAGCAGACTCATGACCTCGGAGGGCAATGAGCAGTTCTTC. It is translated as CASRLMTSEGNEQFF.

This clonotype showed up just a few times. DNA for the CDR3: TGCAGCGTTGCGGACAGTACTAGCACAGATACGCAGTATTTT. The encoded protein is CSVADSTSTDTQYF. The chain carries TRBV29-1 and TRBJ2-3; D possibly corresponds to TRBD1 (6 bases). V gave up 4 bases and J gave up 0 bases, with 11 bases separating them. Per germline, CDR1 SQVTM and CDR2 ANQGSEA. This CDR3 is built from 14 residues.

There are a few counts of this clonotype. The CDR3 bases are TGCGCCAGCAGCTCTATAGCGGGGGCCAACAATGAGCAGTTCTTC. Its translation: CASSSIAGANNEQFF. The chain has TRBV5-1 and TRBJ2-1; 9 nucleotides agree with TRBD2. This CDR3 has 15 residues. Germline assignment: CDR1 SGHRS and CDR2 YFSETQ. V lost 3 bases to trimming and J lost 5 bases; unmatched junction nucleotides: 6.

This clonotype was seen more than once but under ten times. The chain couples TRBV7-9 to TRBJ1-6; 8 nucleotides match TRBD1. The ends lost 7 bases at V and 6 bases at J; junction bases unmatched: 5. The CDR3 extends over 14 amino acids. Per the germline V gene, CDR1 is SEHNR and CDR2 is FQNEAQ (reference sequence). The CDR3 sequence: CASNADRGNSPLHF. The DNA of the CDR3 is TGTGCCAGCAACGCTGACAGGGGTAATTCACCCCTCCACTTT.

This clonotype has more than one count but fewer than ten. The chain combines TRBV7-2 with TRBJ2-7, with D hard to call. The germline V gene encodes CDR1 SGHTA and CDR2 FQGNSA. The V gene lost 11 bases and the J gene lost 7 bases, with 9 bases spanning the gap. The CDR3 has 9 amino acids. The CDR3 sequence: CAHGREQYF. The CDR3 DNA reads TGTGCCCACGGGCGGGAGCAGTACTTC.

The V call is TRBV12-3 or TRBV12-4, the J call TRBJ2-7; possible D gene TRBD1, 6 bases. The V and J ends lost 1 base and 5 bases respectively, with 12 bases between them. The CDR3 is 14 amino acids. For the CDR3, the DNA is TGTGCCAGCAGTTTAGGGCAGGGGTTGAACGAGCAGTACTTC. It yields the protein CASSLGQGLNEQYF.

The chain uses TRBV12-3 or TRBV12-4 and TRBJ2-1, with 9 bases that match TRBD2. After removal of 2 bases from V and 8 bases from J, the junction contained 4 bases not matched to a gene. The CDR3 covers 14 residues. This CDR3 is CASSLFSGGYEQFF. The CDR3 DNA reads as TGTGCCAGCAGTTTATTTAGCGGGGGCTATGAGCAGTTCTTC.

The chain couples TRBV11-3 to TRBJ2-1, with D tentatively TRBD2 (6 bases). Germline-derived CDR1 and CDR2 are SGHNT and YENEEA. V was cut by 0 bases and J by 6 bases, with 15 bases left in between. The CDR3 covers 16 residues. The CDR3 DNA reads TGTGCCAGCAGCTTAGATTCCTTGGCGGGGACCAATGAGCAGTTCTTC. Translation: CASSLDSLAGTNEQFF.

This clonotype was detected only a few times. J is TRBJ2-5 and V is TRBV7-2, with unresolved D. Germline V CDR1 and CDR2: SGHTA, FQGNSA. V was pared by 5 bases and J by 2 bases, with 12 bases between. The CDR3 spans 14 residues. DNA of the CDR3: TGTGCCAGCAGCCAACCGGGCCGTCAAGAGACCCAGTACTTC. This sequence encodes CASSQPGRQETQYF.

This chain connects TRBV20-1 to TRBJ1-4, with no clear D. The germline gives CDR1 DFQATT, CDR2 SNEGSKA (reference sequence). The V end was cut by 2 bases, the J end by 7 bases, with 5 bases between. This CDR3 spans 11 amino acids. The CDR3 spells CSARRTEKLFF. The CDR3 region has the DNA TGCAGTGCTAGAAGGACTGAAAAACTGTTTTTT.

Only one count was recorded for this clonotype. This chain links TRBV19 with TRBJ2-1, with D perhaps matching TRBD1 or TRBD2 (5 bases each). The length of the CDR3 is 14 residues. Germline loops: CDR1 LNHDA, CDR2 SQIVND (reference sequence). Trimming pared 7 bases from V and 6 bases from J, leaving 16 bases between. CDR3 sequence (DNA): TGTGCCAGTAAGGGACGAGAAGGGTTCAATGAGCAGTTCTTC. This translates into CASKGREGFNEQFF. The variable domain in full, with the rest retrieved from reference TRBV19 and TRBJ2-1, is DGGITQSPKYLFRKEGQNVTLSCEQNLNHDAMYWYRQDPGQGLRLIYYSQIVNDFQKGDIAEGYSVSREKKESFPLTVTSAQKNPTAFYLCASKGREGFNEQFFGPGTRLTVL.